The clone carrying this TCR beta chain was counted at least ten times. Its target is not known. A 5'RACE template-switching step, the method used to make TCR cDNA, added a universal primer site and UMIs. TCRdb re-analysed the 5' RACE reads in MiXCR, keeping a single row per CDR3 protein. The data contain a few hundred thousand distinct CDR3 sequences, 8% to 9.5% of them singletons. Germline V gene data show CDR1 as SGHKS and CDR2 as YYEKEE (reference sequence). V was clipped by 0 bases and J by 0 bases, with 4 bases between them. The CDR3 covers 14 residues. The data originate from a study of T cells after yellow fever vaccination. Study-wide findings and caveats: A secondary response was less intense yet reached its peak sooner, at day 5 versus 15. Primary-vaccination clones mostly resurfaced post-booster (around 96% CD4, roughly 90% CD8). Researchers noted that a small share of clonotypes showed up in both CD4 and CD8 compartments.

The sequenced sample was PBMCs, obtained roughly 46 days after the first yellow fever vaccination. This chain uses TRBV5-5 with TRBJ2-4; D is undetermined. The receptor's source is a man aged 18 to 30 who received the YFV17D yellow fever vaccine. The CDR3 sequence: CASSLGVAKNIQYF. The CDR3 DNA is TGTGCCAGCAGCTTGGGTGTAGCCAAAAACATTCAGTACTTC.